The clone carrying this TCR beta chain was recorded only once. The CDR3 has 19 amino acids. CDR1 and CDR2 from the germline V gene are SGHTA and FQGNSA. The V gene end was trimmed by 2 bases and the J gene end by 0 bases; junction bases not matched to a gene: 9. Clones were read by immunoSEQ multiplex PCR, and TCRdb kept only the in-frame ones, dropping some. Of under 250,000 clones in the sample, 85% were seen once. These data come from a study of blood T cell repertoires in COVID-19. The sample comprised peripheral blood. This chain uses TRBV7-2 with TRBJ2-3, with 12 positions matching TRBD2. The origin of this receptor is a woman aged 65 to 85 with COVID-19, enrolled during active disease. Written as DNA, the CDR3 is TGTGCCAGCAGCTTATCATCAGGACTAGCGGGACAAAGCACAGATACGCAGTATTTT. It codes for CASSLSSGLAGQSTDTQYF.